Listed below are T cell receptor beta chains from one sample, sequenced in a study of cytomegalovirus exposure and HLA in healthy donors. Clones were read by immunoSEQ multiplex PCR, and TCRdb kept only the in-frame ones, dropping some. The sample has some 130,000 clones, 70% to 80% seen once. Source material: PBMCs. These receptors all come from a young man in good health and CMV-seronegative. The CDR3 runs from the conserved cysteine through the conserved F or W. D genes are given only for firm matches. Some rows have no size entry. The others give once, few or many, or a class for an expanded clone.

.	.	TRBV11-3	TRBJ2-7	TGTGCCAGCAGCTCCGGACAAAGCTCCTACGAGCAGTACTTC	CASSSGQSSYEQYF
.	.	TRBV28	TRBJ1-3	TGTGCCAGCAGTTTGGGGCTGCTCTCTGGAAACACCATATATTTT	CASSLGLLSGNTIYF
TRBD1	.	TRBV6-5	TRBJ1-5	TGTGCCAGCAGTACCACAGGGGTTCAGCCCCAGCATTTT	CASSTTGVQPQHF
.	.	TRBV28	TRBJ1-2	TGTGCCAGCAGTACGGGGGGCTATGGCTACACCTTC	CASSTGGYGYTF
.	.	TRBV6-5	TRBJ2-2	TGTGCCAGCAGGGGGGGTTCGAGCACCGGGGAGCTGTTTTTT	CASRGGSSTGELFF
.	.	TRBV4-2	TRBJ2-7	TGTGCCAGCAGCCAAGATCTCAACTACGAGCAGTACTTC	CASSQDLNYEQYF
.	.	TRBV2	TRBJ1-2	TGTGCCAGTACCCGTTCGGGGTACGGCTACACCTTC	CASTRSGYGYTF
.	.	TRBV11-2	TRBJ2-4	TGTGCCAGCAGCTTCTTGTCTATAGCCAAAAACATTCAGTACTTC	CASSFLSIAKNIQYF
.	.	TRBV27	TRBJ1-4	TGTGCCAGCAGTTTCCACGGGTCTAATGAAAAACTGTTTTTT	CASSFHGSNEKLFF
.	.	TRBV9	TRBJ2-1	TGTGCCAGCAGCTTTGTTGGGAGCCTCCTCAATGAGCAGTTCTTC	CASSFVGSLLNEQFF
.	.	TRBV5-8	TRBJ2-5	TGTGCCAGCAGCCAGGACTTGAAAGAGACCCAGTACTTC	CASSQDLKETQYF
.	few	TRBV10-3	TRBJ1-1	TGTGCCATCAGGCAAACGGGACGGGGGACGACTGAAGCTTTCTTT	CAIRQTGRGTTEAFF
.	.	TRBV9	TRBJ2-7	TGTGCCAGCAGCCCGGGCTACGAGCAGTACTTC	CASSPGYEQYF
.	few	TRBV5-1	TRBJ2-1	TGCGCCAGCAGCTTGGAACAGGGCGACGGGCAGTTCTTC	CASSLEQGDGQFF